A selection of T cell receptor beta chains follows, all from one sample in a study of cytomegalovirus exposure and HLA in healthy donors. Here immunoSEQ multiplex PCR was the method, and the copy in TCRdb shows in-frame clones only, minus some. The sample shows approximately 110,000 clones, over 55% of them seen only once. The sample comprised PBMCs. The receptors derive from a man aged 18-30 years in good health and CMV-seropositive. Each CDR3 is given with its conserved first and last residue. The D gene is left open where the match is weak. Only some rows state a clone size, as once, few, many or a class for expanded clones.

. | . | TRBJ2-7 | TRBV11-2 | TGTGCCAGCAGCTTAGAGTTACAGTACGAGCAGTACTTC | CASSLELQYEQYF
. | TRBD2 | TRBJ2-1 | TRBV4-2 | TGTGCCAGCAGTCGGGGGGGTAGTGACAATGAGCAGTTCTTC | CASSRGGSDNEQFF
. | TRBD2 | TRBJ2-5 | TRBV11-2 | TGTGCCAGCAGCCCGGACGGGGGGGATGCAGAGACCCAGTACTTC | CASSPDGGDAETQYF
. | TRBD1 | TRBJ1-1 | TRBV30 | TGTGCCTGGAGTTACCCGACAGGGAGGAACACTGAAGCTTTCTTT | CAWSYPTGRNTEAFF
. | TRBD1 | TRBJ1-1 | TRBV30 | TGTGCCTGGAGTCCCGGGACAGGCACTGAAGCTTTCTTT | CAWSPGTGTEAFF
. | TRBD2 | TRBJ2-1 | TRBV15 | TGTGCCACCAGCAGGGTTAGCGGGGTTTACAATGAGCAGTTCTTC | CATSRVSGVYNEQFF
. | . | TRBJ2-2 | TRBV7-9 | TGTGCCAGCGGAACAAGGGTGGAGTCGGGAACCGGGGAGCTGTTTTTT | CASGTRVESGTGELFF
few | . | TRBJ1-3 | TRBV6-1 | TGTGCCAGCAGTGAAAGTAGGACCCGGAGGGACACCATATATTTT | CASSESRTRRDTIYF
once | . | TRBJ1-5 | TRBV4-2 | TGTGCCAGCAGCCCAGACCAGGATAGCAATCAGCCCCAGCATTTT | CASSPDQDSNQPQHF
once | TRBD1 | TRBJ2-5 | TRBV6-5 | TGTGCCAGCAGACTCCGACAGGGCGGAGAGACCCAGTACTTC | CASRLRQGGETQYF
. | . | TRBJ2-7 | TRBV27 | TGTGCCAGCGCGTCCTCCTACGAGCAGTACTTC | CASASSYEQYF
. | . | TRBJ2-7 | TRBV4-1 | TGCGCCAGCAGCCAAGAAACGGACTGGACCTACGAGCAGTACTTC | CASSQETDWTYEQYF
. | . | TRBJ1-2 | TRBV30 | TGTGCCTGGAGTGTCGCAGGGCCCTATGGCTACACCTTC | CAWSVAGPYGYTF
. | . | TRBJ1-1 | TRBV27 | TGTGCCAGCAACGGGAGGGGTACTGAAGCTTTCTTT | CASNGRGTEAFF
few | TRBD1 | TRBJ2-5 | TRBV5-6 | TGTGCCAGCAGTAAGGACAGGGGTGAGACCCAGTACTTC | CASSKDRGETQYF
. | TRBD2 | TRBJ2-3 | TRBV10-3 | TGTGCCATCAGTGAGTCCCTAGCGGGCACAGATACGCAGTATTTT | CAISESLAGTDTQYF
. | . | TRBJ1-1 | TRBV14 | TGTGCCAGCAGCCAAGGTTTTGCTAGAGAATACACTGAAGCTTTCTTT | CASSQGFAREYTEAFF
. | . | TRBJ1-2 | TRBV11-3 | TGTGCCAGCAGCCCCCCGTACGTCGGAGCTAACTATGGCTACACCTTC | CASSPPYVGANYGYTF
. | . | TRBJ1-5 | TRBV19 | TGTGCCAGTAGTATCAGGCAGGGTAATCAGCCCCAGCATTTT | CASSIRQGNQPQHF
few | . | TRBJ2-2 | TRBV5-1 | TGCGCCAGCAGCCCACAGGGCGGAACCGGGGAGCTGTTTTTT | CASSPQGGTGELFF
. | TRBD2 | TRBJ2-5 | TRBV10-1 | TGCGCCAGCAGTGAGTCGGCGGGGGACCAAGAGACCCAGTACTTC | CASSESAGDQETQYF
. | . | TRBJ1-5 | TRBV6-1 | TGTGCCAGCAGTGGGACAGCTTATCAGCCCCAGCATTTT | CASSGTAYQPQHF
few | TRBD2 | TRBJ2-5 | TRBV11-2 | TGTGCCAGCAGCCCCACGGGGGGGCTTGAGACCCAGTACTTC | CASSPTGGLETQYF
. | . | TRBJ1-1 | TRBV6-5 | TGTGCCAGCAGTTCCTTAGGGGACACTGAAGCTTTCTTT | CASSSLGDTEAFF
. | . | TRBJ2-1 | TRBV11-1 | TGTGCCAGCAGCCACACCTACAACAGCTACTCCTACAATGAGCAGTTCTTC | CASSHTYNSYSYNEQFF
. | TRBD1 | TRBJ1-5 | TRBV28 | TGTGCCAGCAGATACCGGGACAGGGTGGTTCAGCCCCAGCATTTT | CASRYRDRVVQPQHF
. | . | TRBJ2-7 | TRBV5-1 | TGCGCCAGCAGCCGAACGGGGGGCAACGAGCAGTACTTC | CASSRTGGNEQYF
. | TRBD1 | TRBJ2-7 | TRBV29-1 | TGCAGCGCTGAATCCGGGACAGGGGGATGCGAGCAGTACTTC | CSAESGTGGCEQYF
once | . | TRBJ1-6 | TRBV28 | TGTGCCAGCAGTCGAACTTCCTATTCACCCCTCCACTTT | CASSRTSYSPLHF
. | . | TRBJ2-3 | TRBV7-3 | TGTGCCAGCAGCTCTTTAACCAGGGGAGATACGCAGTATTTT | CASSSLTRGDTQYF
. | TRBD2 | TRBJ2-7 | TRBV28 | TGTGCCACCATCAGGGGAGCGGGGGTTCCCTACGAGCAGTACTTC | CATIRGAGVPYEQYF
. | . | TRBJ1-2 | TRBV5-1 | TGCGCCAGCAGCTTGCAAGTAATGGGGGGACGGGCGTCTAACTATGGCTACACCTTC | CASSLQVMGGRASNYGYTF
. | TRBD1 | TRBJ1-2 | TRBV28 | TGTGCCAGCAGTTTAGGGGACAGGAGCTATGGCTACACCTTC | CASSLGDRSYGYTF
. | . | TRBJ2-5 | TRBV27 | TGTGCCAGCAGTAACCGGAGGGGCGAACAAGAGACCCAGTACTTC | CASSNRRGEQETQYF
. | . | TRBJ2-7 | TRBV6-1 | TGTGCCAGCAGTGAAGGGGTTGGCGGCAGCTCCTACGAGCAGTACTTC | CASSEGVGGSSYEQYF
. | . | TRBJ2-1 | TRBV5-1 | TGCGCCAGCAGAACGGGAGGGACAGGGCACAATGAGCAGTTCTTC | CASRTGGTGHNEQFF
. | . | TRBJ1-1 | TRBV7-9 | TGTGCCAGCAGCCGACAAACAGGGAACACTGAAGCTTTCTTT | CASSRQTGNTEAFF
few | . | TRBJ1-5 | TRBV6-6 | TGTGCCAGCAGTTACTCAGAGGTACGCAGCAATCAGCCCCAGCATTTT | CASSYSEVRSNQPQHF
. | . | TRBJ2-3 | TRBV11-3 | TGTGCCAGCAGCCCGGGGTTGGAAGATACGCAGTATTTT | CASSPGLEDTQYF
. | TRBD1 | TRBJ2-7 | TRBV6-5 | TGTGCCAGCAGCCAAGGGACAGTCACGCAGAAGCAGTACTTC | CASSQGTVTQKQYF
. | . | TRBJ1-6 | TRBV5-1 | TGCGCCAGCAGCGGACCCGGAGGCAGGGGCGATTCACCCCTCCACTTT | CASSGPGGRGDSPLHF
. | TRBD1 | TRBJ1-1 | TRBV10-3 | TGTGCCATCCGGGACAGAAGGAACACTGAAGCTTTCTTT | CAIRDRRNTEAFF
once | . | TRBJ1-6 | TRBV18 | TGTGCCAGCTCAACCGCCAGGGATTCACCCCTCCACTTT | CASSTARDSPLHF
. | . | TRBJ1-6 | TRBV9 | TGTGCCAGCAGCGTATCGACAAGCAGTAATTCACCCCTCCACTTT | CASSVSTSSNSPLHF
. | . | TRBJ2-7 | TRBV4-2 | TGTGCCAGCAGCAACGCACCCGGGGAGCAGTACTTC | CASSNAPGEQYF
few | TRBD1 | TRBJ2-3 | TRBV5-1 | TGCGCCAGCAGCTCCACGGGACAGGGGTTCACAGATACGCAGTATTTT | CASSSTGQGFTDTQYF
. | . | TRBJ2-3 | TRBV11-1 | TGTGCCAGCAGCTTATCTCGGGGAAGCACAGATACGCAGTATTTT | CASSLSRGSTDTQYF
few | TRBD1 | TRBJ1-2 | TRBV19 | TGTGCCAGTAGACAGGGGGCTGGCTATGGCTACACCTTC | CASRQGAGYGYTF
. | TRBD1 | TRBJ2-7 | TRBV5-1 | TGCGCCAGCAGCTTGGGGCCCGGACAGGCCTCCTACGAGCAGTACTTC | CASSLGPGQASYEQYF
few | TRBD1 | TRBJ1-3 | TRBV7-9 | TGTGCCAGCAGTCGTCCGGGACAGGCGCGAAACACCATATATTTT | CASSRPGQARNTIYF
few | . | TRBJ2-5 | TRBV5-1 | TGCGCCAGCAGCTTGGACGATACCCAGGGCACCCAGTACTTC | CASSLDDTQGTQYF
few | . | TRBJ2-2 | TRBV5-5 | TGTGCCAGCAGCTTGCAGGGAACGCCCCGTTCGGCCGGGGAGCTGTTTTTT | CASSLQGTPRSAGELFF
. | . | TRBJ1-1 | TRBV6-5 | TGTGCCAGCAGTATAAGTACCGCACCAAGGGGGGAAGCTTTCTTT | CASSISTAPRGEAFF
few | TRBD1 | TRBJ2-7 | TRBV27 | TGTGCCAGCGCCTTTACGAGGGGGCAGAAGTACGAGCAGTACTTC | CASAFTRGQKYEQYF
. | TRBD1 | TRBJ1-1 | TRBV19 | TGTGCCAGTAGTATAAAGACAGGGCTCTTGCGCAACACTGAAGCTTTCTTT | CASSIKTGLLRNTEAFF
. | . | TRBJ1-5 | TRBV19 | TGTGCCAGTAGTATCGGAGGGTATCAGCCCCAGCATTTT | CASSIGGYQPQHF
. | . | TRBJ1-3 | TRBV10-3 | TGTGCCATCCGGCGGGCGGAGGACACCATATATTTT | CAIRRAEDTIYF